This T cell receptor beta chain was identified in a study of OX40 agonist ivuxolimab in advanced cancers. Notes on the research overall: Ivuxolimab was an agonistic, fully human IgG2 monoclonal antibody directed against OX40 (CD134), a costimulatory receptor. The paper reports the monotherapy dose-escalation portion (N = 52 patients) of the phase I ivuxolimab trial. Prior anti-PD-1, anti-PD-L1 or anti-CTLA-4 therapy was permitted, and checkpoint inhibitors had been received by more than 35% of dose-escalation patients. Intravenous ivuxolimab was administered to patients every 2 weeks at six dose levels: 0.01, 0.1, 0.3, 1.5, 3 and 10 mg/kg. Three dose-escalation patients achieved partial responses, one with hepatocellular carcinoma and two with cutaneous melanoma. In the dose-escalation cohort, around four fifths of patients were male, and the mean age was roughly 60 years with a range of roughly 23 to 90. Of the 50 or so patients in dose escalation, about 20 had hepatocellular carcinoma, about 15 had melanoma, 9 had renal cell carcinoma and 9 had head and neck cancer. The point of sequencing TCRbeta in the periphery was to test whether ivuxolimab changed TCR sequence diversity and drove clonal T-cell expansion. The investigation overall reported the following: Low levels of normalized T-cell clonal expansion were also seen in some patients who did not respond. In the 0.1-3.0 mg/kg groups, partial responders were among the patients with the lowest normalized peripheral clonal expansion, particularly in CD8+ T cells. At doses of 0.1 to 3.0 mg/kg, clonal expansion of both CD4+ and CD8+ blood T cells was observed from baseline to week 6. The antigen specificity of the clonally expanded peripheral T cells was not determined. On average, CD8+ T cells showed more expanded clones than CD4+ T cells after ivuxolimab.

For sequencing of the TCRbeta CDR3 region, genomic DNA was extracted from the sorted cells. TCRbeta CDR3 regions were sequenced using the immunoSEQ Assay. The source is immuneACCESS, and TCRdb retained only in-frame sequences with V and J called. Part of the clones is not carried over; for the studies checked, unresolved V genes explain less than half of this, and the remainder is unexplained. This sample lists tens of thousands of clones; 80% to 90% were detected once. Under 30% of the sample lies in the top ten. A single count supports this clone. Its antigen is still unknown. The input lacks base qualities; no much larger clone sits a single base away. Inclusive of the bounding cysteine and phenylalanine, the CDR3 is 14 residues long. Only CDR3 DNA remains: 42 bases, in frame from the first base. Sequences MGHDK (CDR1) and SYGVNS (CDR2) are obtained from the germline V gene. V sheds 3 bases and J sheds 2 bases, leaving 11 bases between their ends.

Patients with a history of autoimmune disease or receiving systemic immunosuppression were excluded from the trial. In every dose cohort, peripheral blood was drawn for TCR sequencing at baseline, cycle 4 day 1, and cycle 7 day 1. Samples came from an open-label, multicenter, first-in-human phase I dose-escalation trial of ivuxolimab. Adults with locally advanced or metastatic melanoma, renal cell, hepatocellular, or head and neck squamous cell carcinoma were enrolled in the trial. CD4+ and CD8+ T cells were sorted separately from peripheral blood before TCR sequencing. Sequences were derived from CD4+ or CD8+ T cells sorted from blood, sampled in a trial of the OX40 agonist ivuxolimab. This sequence uses TRBV25-1 and TRBJ2-7; a weak D assignment points to TRBD2 (6 bases agree). The source of this sequence is an adult with an advanced solid tumor such as melanoma, head and neck, liver or kidney cancer. DNA sequence: TGTGCCAGCAGTGAGGGCGGAGGGGCCTACGAGCAGTACTTC. This yields the protein CASSEGGGAYEQYF.